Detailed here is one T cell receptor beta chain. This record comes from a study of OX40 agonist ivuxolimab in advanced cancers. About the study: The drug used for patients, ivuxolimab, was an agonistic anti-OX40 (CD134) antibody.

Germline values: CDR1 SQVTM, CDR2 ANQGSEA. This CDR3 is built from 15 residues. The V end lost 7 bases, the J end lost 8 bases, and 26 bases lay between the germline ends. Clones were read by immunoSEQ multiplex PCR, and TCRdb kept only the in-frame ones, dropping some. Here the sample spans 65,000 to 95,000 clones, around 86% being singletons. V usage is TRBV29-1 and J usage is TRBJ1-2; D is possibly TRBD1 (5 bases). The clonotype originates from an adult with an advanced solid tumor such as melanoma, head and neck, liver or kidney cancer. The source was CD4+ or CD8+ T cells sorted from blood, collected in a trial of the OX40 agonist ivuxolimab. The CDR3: CSARNPGRRRDGYTF. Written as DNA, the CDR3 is TGCAGCGCCCGAAACCCCGGTCGACGGCGGGACGGCTACACCTTC.